A single sample is the source of the 15 T cell receptor beta chains below, sequenced in a study of OX40 agonist ivuxolimab in advanced cancers. Clones were sequenced by immunoSEQ multiplex PCR, and TCRdb holds only the in-frame ones, with some missing. Found here are more than 30,000 clones, around 87% of them singletons; the top ten hold 25%. The sample consisted of CD4+ or CD8+ T cells sorted from blood, taken in a trial of the OX40 agonist ivuxolimab. The source of these receptors is an adult with an advanced solid tumor such as melanoma, head and neck, liver or kidney cancer.

This chain uses TRBV6-6 with TRBJ2-5, with D possibly matching TRBD1 (6 bases). This CDR3 is 15 amino acids long. Germline lookup yields CDR1 MNHNY and CDR2 SVGAGI (reference sequence). V lost 6 bases, J lost 4 bases, and 18 bases lay in between. The DNA of the CDR3 is TGTGCCAGCAGCATACAAGGGGGAAGTCGAGAGACCCAGTACTTC. This sequence encodes CASSIQGGSRETQYF.

The chain links TRBV6-1 to TRBJ1-3; D is unclear. Trimming pared 9 bases from V and 0 bases from J, leaving 12 bases between. Germline loops: CDR1 MNHNS, CDR2 SASEGT. The CDR3 loop spans 14 amino acids. Here the CDR3 DNA reads TGTGCCAGTGGAGAACCTAGCTCTGGAAACACCATATATTTT. Translating it yields CASGEPSSGNTIYF.

The genes are TRBV27 and TRBJ2-1; D is perhaps TRBD2 (5 bases). The CDR3 has 15 residues. Germline lookup yields CDR1 MNHEY and CDR2 SMNVEV (reference sequence). V was clipped by 2 bases and J by 7 bases, with 15 bases between them. For the CDR3, the DNA is TGTGCCAGCAGTTTAAGGCTCATCAGAGGGAATGAGCAGTTCTTC. This codes for CASSLRLIRGNEQFF.

This chain uses TRBV5-5 with TRBJ2-7; 7 bases line up with TRBD1. After removal of 1 base from V and 10 bases from J, the junction contained 11 bases not matched to a gene. The CDR3 is made up of 14 amino acids. The V gene's germline CDR1 is SGHKS and CDR2 YYEKEE (reference sequence). CDR3 in DNA: TGTGCCAGCAGCTTGCTCGGGACAGTAAGTTCCCAGTACTTC. This translates into CASSLLGTVSSQYF.

This chain uses TRBV27 with TRBJ2-6; 8 positions match TRBD1. Germline loops: CDR1 MNHEY, CDR2 SMNVEV (reference sequence). The CDR3 contains 17 residues. The V and J ends lost 3 bases and 1 base, in that order; junction bases with no gene match: 5. The CDR3 sequence is CASSFKNRGSGANVLTF. Written as DNA, the CDR3 is TGTGCCAGCAGTTTCAAAAACAGGGGGTCTGGGGCCAACGTCCTGACTTTC. The complete variable domain, with remaining parts taken from reference TRBV27 and TRBJ2-6, reads EAQVTQNPRYLITVTGKKLTVTCSQNMNHEYMSWYRQDPGLGLRQIYYSMNVEVTDKGDVPEGYKVSRKEKRNFPLILESPSPNQTSLYFCASSFKNRGSGANVLTFGAGSRLTVL.

The chain combines TRBV2 with TRBJ1-2, with D unclear. The germline V gene has CDR1 SNHLY and CDR2 FYNNEI. The CDR3 extends over 14 amino acids. Trimming pared 1 base from V and 4 bases from J, leaving 10 bases between. CDR3 residues: CASSEVPEGYGYTF. For the CDR3, the DNA is TGTGCCAGCAGTGAAGTCCCGGAGGGCTATGGCTACACCTTC.

The chain recombines TRBV27 with TRBJ2-7; D possibly matches TRBD1 or TRBD2 (5 bases each). CDR3 length: 14 amino acids. V dropped 2 bases and J dropped 4 bases, with 12 bases sitting between them. CDR1 and CDR2 (germline): MNHEY, SMNVEV (reference sequence). CDR3 in amino acids: CASSLKGESYEQYF. The CDR3 DNA reads TGTGCCAGCAGTTTAAAAGGGGAGAGTTACGAGCAGTACTTC.

This clone has only one observation. CDR3 in DNA: TGTGCCAGCAGCTTAGTCAACCCCTATGGCTACACCTTC. Translation gives CASSLVNPYGYTF. This chain uses TRBV5-6 with TRBJ1-2; D not certain. Germline lookup yields CDR1 SGHDT and CDR2 YYEEEE. This CDR3 is built from 13 residues. V was shortened by 2 bases and J by 4 bases, with 9 bases between the two germline ends.

In this sample, this clone turned up once. The chain combines TRBV2 with TRBJ1-3, with unresolved D. The CDR3 is made up of 15 amino acids. Germline CDR1 and CDR2: SNHLY and FYNNEI. The V end lost 2 bases, the J end lost 0 bases, and 8 bases lay between the germline ends. The CDR3 spells CASSELKSSGNTIYF. The DNA for the CDR3 is TGTGCCAGCAGTGAATTGAAGAGCTCTGGAAACACCATATATTTT.

This chain uses TRBV28 with TRBJ2-5; D is possibly TRBD1 (5 bases). The CDR3 consists of 15 residues. V was trimmed by 3 bases and J by 5 bases, leaving 16 bases between them. CDR1 and CDR2 from the germline V gene are MDHEN and SYDVKM. The CDR3 region has the DNA TGTGCCAGCAGTTTTTACAGGTCCTTGGGGGAGACCCAGTACTTC. This codes for CASSFYRSLGETQYF.

This clone was recorded once. This chain connects TRBV27 to TRBJ2-1; 7 bases match TRBD2. Germline CDR1 reads MNHEY; CDR2 reads SMNVEV (reference sequence). CDR3 length equals 16 residues. After removal of 1 base from V and 7 bases from J, the junction contained 10 bases not matched to a gene. CDR3 bases: TGTGCCAGCAGTTTATGGGGCCCGGGGGGACGGAATGAGCAGTTCTTC. It translates to CASSLWGPGGRNEQFF.

The gene calls are TRBV6-6 and TRBJ2-7; 10 positions agree with TRBD1. The CDR3 consists of 15 residues. The V and J ends lost 6 bases and 2 bases, in that order; junction bases with no gene match: 7. Germline CDR1 and CDR2: MNHNY and SVGAGI (reference sequence). The CDR3 loop reads CASSPGQGITYEQYF. Here the CDR3 DNA reads TGTGCCAGCAGCCCGGGACAGGGGATTACCTACGAGCAGTACTTC.

The V gene is TRBV10-1, the J gene TRBJ1-6; D remains ambiguous. The length of the CDR3 is 13 residues. CDR1 is WNHNN, CDR2 SYGVQD, per germline (reference sequence). The V and J ends lost 7 bases and 10 bases respectively, with 14 bases between them. Here the CDR3 DNA reads TGCGCCAGCAACCGGGCCTGGGGATCACCCCTCCACTTT. The encoded protein is CASNRAWGSPLHF.

This chain joins TRBV28 and TRBJ2-1; D ambiguous. Per germline, CDR1 MDHEN and CDR2 SYDVKM. Trimming cost V 1 base and J 4 bases, with 8 bases left between them. The CDR3 is 14 residues long. CDR3 bases: TGTGCCAGCAGTTTATTTGGGATATACAATGAGCAGTTCTTC. Protein: CASSLFGIYNEQFF.

The CDR3 bases are TGTGCCAGCAGCTTAGGCCGACTAGCGGGAGGTGAGCAGTTCTTC. Protein sequence: CASSLGRLAGGEQFF. This chain links TRBV11-3 with TRBJ2-1; TRBD2 agrees at 13 bases. Germline CDR1 and CDR2: SGHNT and YENEEA. This CDR3 is built from 15 residues. The V segment lost 1 base and the J segment 9 bases; nucleotides outside the gene matches: 3.